One sample yielded the 26 T cell receptor beta chains listed below, sequenced in a study of cytomegalovirus exposure and HLA in healthy donors. Some clones are missing from TCRdb's copy, which holds only in-frame ones; the method was immunoSEQ multiplex PCR. The sample includes around 300,000 clones, 88% seen only once; the top ten take around 0.96%. The sample consisted of PBMCs. These receptors were collected from a young man in good health and CMV-seronegative.

This clone was seen only once. The V gene is TRBV5-4, the J gene TRBJ2-7, with D perhaps TRBD2 (6 bases). Germline V gene data show CDR1 as SGHNT and CDR2 as YYREEE (reference sequence). Deletions cut 4 bases from V and 7 bases from J, with 18 bases between. CDR3 length equals 14 residues. The CDR3 DNA follows: TGTGCCAGCAGCCCGCGGCGGGAACGGGGGGAGCAGTACTTC. Translating it yields CASSPRRERGEQYF.

The V call is TRBV18, the J call TRBJ1-5; D unclear. Trimming cost V 1 base and J 2 bases, with 6 bases left between them. Germline assignment: CDR1 KGHSH and CDR2 LQKENI. This CDR3 spans 14 amino acids. The CDR3 DNA follows: TGTGCCAGCTCACCACTCCAGGGCAATCAGCCCCAGCATTTT. Translation: CASSPLQGNQPQHF.

This chain connects TRBV7-6 to TRBJ2-7; no reliable D call. The CDR3 runs 15 residues. The V gene's germline CDR1 is SGHVS and CDR2 FNYEAQ. Trimming pared 1 base from V and 6 bases from J, leaving 16 bases between. CDR3 sequence: CASSLDSLPTAEQYF. The CDR3 nucleotides are TGTGCCAGCAGCTTAGATAGCCTCCCTACCGCCGAGCAGTACTTC.

The V call is TRBV4-3, the J call TRBJ1-6, with D possibly matching TRBD1 (6 bases). V shed 0 bases and J shed 12 bases, with 15 bases lying between them. The germline gives CDR1 LGHNA, CDR2 YSLEER. The CDR3 totals 15 residues. CDR3 bases: TGCGCCAGCAGCCAAGATAACAGGGTATGGGAACCCCTCCACTTT. This gives the protein CASSQDNRVWEPLHF.

J is TRBJ2-2 and V is TRBV25-1, with 10 bases that match TRBD1. From germline, CDR1 is MGHDK and CDR2 SYGVNS. The V gene end was trimmed by 2 bases and the J gene end by 6 bases; junction bases not matched to a gene: 3. The CDR3 totals 15 residues. CDR3 in DNA: TGTGCCAGCAGTGAACCCGGGACAGGGGCCGGGGAGCTGTTTTTT. This codes for CASSEPGTGAGELFF.

J is TRBJ2-5 and V is TRBV5-6; 8 bases align to TRBD1. V gave up 5 bases and J gave up 4 bases; unmatched junction bases: 1. This CDR3 comprises 12 residues. Germline assignment: CDR1 SGHDT and CDR2 YYEEEE. CDR3: CASSGTGETQYF. CDR3 nucleotides: TGTGCCAGCAGTGGGACAGGAGAGACCCAGTACTTC.

This chain uses TRBV7-9 with TRBJ1-1; no clear D. The CDR3 totals 12 residues. From germline, CDR1 is SEHNR and CDR2 FQNEAQ (reference sequence). V was shortened by 0 bases and J by 8 bases, with 7 bases between the two germline ends. As DNA, the CDR3 is TGTGCCAGCAGCTTAGCGCCCGGGGAAGCTTTCTTT. Translating it yields CASSLAPGEAFF.

This clone was observed once. The chain combines TRBV9 with TRBJ1-3; 7 bases fit TRBD1. Germline CDR1 SGDLS, CDR2 YYNGEE. Germline trimming cut 3 bases from V and 2 bases from J; bases unmatched to any gene: 5. This CDR3 contains 15 residues. CDR3 amino acids: CASSESRGAGNTIYF. Here the CDR3 DNA reads TGTGCCAGCAGCGAGTCCAGGGGGGCTGGAAACACCATATATTTT.

The chain uses TRBV4-1 and TRBJ2-5; TRBD1 might be the D (6 bases). Germline V CDR1 and CDR2: MGHRA, YSYEKL. The CDR3 length is 18 residues. V lost 0 bases, J lost 5 bases, and 22 bases lay in between. The CDR3 region is CASSQELSAAGVRETQYF. For the CDR3, the DNA is TGCGCCAGCAGCCAAGAATTGTCCGCCGCAGGGGTCCGGGAGACCCAGTACTTC.

This clone was observed a single time. V gene TRBV5-1 combines with J gene TRBJ1-1, with D uncertain. CDR1 and CDR2 (germline): SGHRS, YFSETQ. V lost 3 bases and J 6 bases, leaving 9 bases between the germline ends. This CDR3 has 12 residues. The chain's CDR3 is CASSSAVSEAFF. The DNA for the CDR3 is TGCGCCAGCAGCTCGGCGGTCTCTGAAGCTTTCTTT.

This clone has only a few counts. The V gene is TRBV18, the J gene TRBJ1-1, with 8 bases aligning to TRBD1. The germline V gene has CDR1 KGHSH and CDR2 LQKENI. V was clipped by 6 bases and J by 4 bases; unmatched bases: 13. This CDR3 contains 16 residues. CDR3 in DNA: TGTGCCAGCTCTCCCGACAGGGGCGGCTTGAGCACTGAAGCTTTCTTT. Protein: CASSPDRGGLSTEAFF.

This chain uses TRBV30 with TRBJ2-3; 11 bases align to TRBD2. Germline trimming cut 2 bases from V and 2 bases from J; bases unmatched to any gene: 6. Germline V CDR1 and CDR2: GTSNPN, SVGIG (reference sequence). The CDR3 totals 16 residues. The CDR3 protein is CAWSLASGGYTDTQYF. In nucleotides, the CDR3 is TGTGCCTGGAGTTTGGCTAGCGGGGGGTACACAGATACGCAGTATTTT.

This chain links TRBV15 with TRBJ2-7; no definite D call. Germline CDR1 LNHNV, CDR2 YYDKDF (reference sequence). The CDR3 spans 12 residues. Trimming shortened V by 0 bases and J by 10 bases, and 10 bases separated the two germline ends. CDR3 bases: TGTGCCACCAGCAGAGATTTTGAGTTACAGTACTTC. It yields the protein CATSRDFELQYF.

The chain carries TRBV5-4 and TRBJ2-7; D may be TRBD1 (5 bases). CDR1 and CDR2 (germline): SGHNT, YYREEE (reference sequence). The germline V and J ends were trimmed by 4 bases and 2 bases, with 16 bases remaining between them. The CDR3 loop spans 15 amino acids. The CDR3 nucleotides are TGTGCCAGCAGCGCACCGGACAAGAAAACCTACGAGCAGTACTTC. Encoded protein: CASSAPDKKTYEQYF.

The chain carries TRBV27 and TRBJ1-1, with TRBD1 identical over 9 bases. The junction had 12 bases not matched to a gene; V was cut back by 5 bases and J by 8 bases. Germline V gene sequence: CDR1 MNHEY, CDR2 SMNVEV (reference sequence). This CDR3 has 15 amino acids. The chain's CDR3 is CASSASGQGEIEAFF. CDR3 DNA sequence: TGTGCCAGCAGTGCATCGGGACAGGGAGAGATAGAAGCTTTCTTT.

This chain links TRBV6-1 with TRBJ2-3; 8 positions agree with TRBD2. V trimming: 7 bases; J trimming: 1 base; junction bases outside the gene matches: 7. The CDR3 contains 15 residues. Germline lookup yields CDR1 MNHNS and CDR2 SASEGT. As DNA, the CDR3 is TGTGCCAGCACCGTGGAAGCGGGGGGCACAGATACGCAGTATTTT. It specifies CASTVEAGGTDTQYF.

The rearrangement joins TRBV15 to TRBJ1-5, with TRBD1 matching over 7 bases. This CDR3 spans 15 amino acids. V gave up 0 bases and J gave up 1 base; unmatched junction bases: 0. The germline V gene encodes CDR1 LNHNV and CDR2 YYDKDF (reference sequence). This chain's CDR3 is CATSRDRGSNQPQHF. DNA for the CDR3: TGTGCCACCAGCAGAGACAGGGGGAGCAATCAGCCCCAGCATTTT. The full variable domain, completed using reference TRBV15 and TRBJ1-5, is DAMVIQNPRYQVTQFGKPVTLSCSQTLNHNVMYWYQQKSSQAPKLLFHYYDKDFNNEADTPDNFQSRRPNTSFCFLDIRSPGLGDTAMYLCATSRDRGSNQPQHFGDGTRLSIL.

The rearrangement links TRBV5-6 to TRBJ2-2, with 8 bases lining up with TRBD1. Germline lookup yields CDR1 SGHDT and CDR2 YYEEEE. Unmatched junction bases numbered 2, after V lost 4 bases and J lost 3 bases. This CDR3 is 14 amino acids long. The CDR3: CASSVTGDTGELFF. DNA for the CDR3: TGTGCCAGCAGCGTGACAGGGGACACCGGGGAGCTGTTTTTT.

This chain joins TRBV4-1 and TRBJ1-1; 7 bases match TRBD1. CDR1 and CDR2 from the germline V gene are MGHRA and YSYEKL. This CDR3 has 18 residues. The ends lost 2 bases at V and 2 bases at J; junction bases unmatched: 14. CDR3 nucleotide sequence: TGCGCCAGCAGCCAACCCCAAACTGCCGGGACAGAAAACACTGAAGCTTTCTTT. Its protein is CASSQPQTAGTENTEAFF.

This sequence joins TRBV5-5 and TRBJ2-7; 10 positions match TRBD1. CDR1 is SGHKS and CDR2 is YYEKEE in the germline V gene (reference sequence). Trimming at V came to 3 bases and at J to 6 bases, leaving 6 bases not matched to a gene. This CDR3 contains 14 residues. The CDR3, as DNA: TGTGCCAGCAGCTGGAACCGGGACAGGGGCGAGCAGTACTTC. Protein product: CASSWNRDRGEQYF.

The rearrangement uses TRBV10-3 and TRBJ2-1, with D possibly TRBD1 on 6 matching bases. CDR3 length: 17 amino acids. Trimming pared 3 bases from V and 5 bases from J, leaving 20 bases between. Germline loops: CDR1 ENHRY, CDR2 SYGVKD. The CDR3 bases are TGTGCCATCAGTGAAGCCACGACGCTGGGGGCCCACAATGAGCAGTTCTTC. It translates to CAISEATTLGAHNEQFF.

Notes on this clone: Other DNA sequences in this sample translate to the same CDR3. The V and J genes are TRBV6-5 and TRBJ1-1, with D possibly TRBD1 on 5 matching bases. The CDR3 is 15 amino acids. From germline, CDR1 is MNHEY and CDR2 SVGAGI. V lost 0 bases to trimming and J lost 1 base, with 9 bases between them. CDR3 coding DNA: TGTGCCAGCAGTTACTCGGCGGGGGGGAACACTGAAGCTTTCTTT. Its translation is CASSYSAGGNTEAFF.

The chain employs TRBV5-6 and TRBJ2-7; 7 bases align to TRBD2. Unmatched junction bases numbered 12, after V lost 6 bases and J lost 3 bases. CDR1 is SGHDT and CDR2 is YYEEEE in the germline V gene. The CDR3 totals 15 residues. The CDR3 region has the DNA TGTGCCAGCACCCCAAGGCGGGGGATAAACTACGAGCAGTACTTC. It is translated as CASTPRRGINYEQYF.

About this clone: Other nucleotide sequences from this sample produce the same CDR3. The V gene is TRBV27, the J gene TRBJ1-2; TRBD1 matches 8 bases. With V trimmed by 6 bases and J by 2 bases, 2 bases remained unmatched. The CDR3 contains 13 residues. Looked up from germline, CDR1 is MNHEY and CDR2 is SMNVEV (reference sequence). The CDR3 sequence is CASRRTGNYGYTF. In DNA form, the CDR3 reads TGTGCCAGCAGGCGGACAGGGAACTATGGCTACACCTTC.

Details on this clone: This specimen includes other DNA sequences encoding the same CDR3. The rearrangement uses TRBV11-2 and TRBJ2-7; 7 bases map to TRBD1. V lost 1 base to trimming and J lost 2 bases; unmatched junction nucleotides: 2. The CDR3 consists of 14 residues. Germline CDR1 is SGHAT and CDR2 is FQNNGV. DNA for the CDR3: TGTGCCAGCAGCTTAGGGCAGGGGGCCTACGAGCAGTACTTC. Protein product: CASSLGQGAYEQYF.

V gene TRBV29-1 combines with J gene TRBJ1-3; D is ambiguous. The germline gives CDR1 SQVTM, CDR2 ANQGSEA. The ends were cut back, 1 base at V and 11 bases at J, with 12 bases in the middle. This CDR3 region has 12 residues. The CDR3 here is CSVEGAGGPIYF. The CDR3 DNA reads as TGCAGCGTTGAAGGAGCCGGAGGCCCCATATATTTT.